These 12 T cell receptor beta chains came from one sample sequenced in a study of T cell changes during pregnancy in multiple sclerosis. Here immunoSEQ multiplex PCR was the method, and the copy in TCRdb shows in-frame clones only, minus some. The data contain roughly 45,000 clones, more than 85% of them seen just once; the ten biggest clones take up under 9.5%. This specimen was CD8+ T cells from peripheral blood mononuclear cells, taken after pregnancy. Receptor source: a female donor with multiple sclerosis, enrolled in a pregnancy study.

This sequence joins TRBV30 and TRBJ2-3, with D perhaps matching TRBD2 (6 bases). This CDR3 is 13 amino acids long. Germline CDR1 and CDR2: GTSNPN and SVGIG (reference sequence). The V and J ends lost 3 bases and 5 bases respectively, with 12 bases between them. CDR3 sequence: CAWRRLVRDTQYF. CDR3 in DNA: TGTGCCTGGAGGCGACTAGTAAGAGATACGCAGTATTTT.

The CDR3: CASATRGTSGSFTTDTQYF. The CDR3 DNA is TGCGCCAGCGCCACTCGAGGGACTAGCGGGAGCTTCACCACAGATACGCAGTATTTT. This chain uses TRBV5-1 with TRBJ2-3; 14 bases align to TRBD2. CDR1 is SGHRS, CDR2 YFSETQ, per germline. The CDR3 extends over 19 amino acids. V dropped 7 bases and J dropped 2; count of bases not matched to a gene: 15.

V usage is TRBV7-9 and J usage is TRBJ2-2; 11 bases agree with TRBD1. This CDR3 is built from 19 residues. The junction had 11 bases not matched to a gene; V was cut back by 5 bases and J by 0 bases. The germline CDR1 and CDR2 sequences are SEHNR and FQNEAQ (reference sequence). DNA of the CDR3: TGTGCCAGCAGCCAACGTGGACAGGGGGCAAGCTCGAACACCGGGGAGCTGTTTTTT. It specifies CASSQRGQGASSNTGELFF.

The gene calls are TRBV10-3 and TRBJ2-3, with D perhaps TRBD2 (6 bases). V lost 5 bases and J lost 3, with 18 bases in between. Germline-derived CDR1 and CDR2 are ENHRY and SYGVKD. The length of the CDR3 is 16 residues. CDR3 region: CAISHPWGVWTDTQYF. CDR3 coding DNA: TGTGCCATCAGTCACCCGTGGGGGGTCTGGACAGATACGCAGTATTTT.

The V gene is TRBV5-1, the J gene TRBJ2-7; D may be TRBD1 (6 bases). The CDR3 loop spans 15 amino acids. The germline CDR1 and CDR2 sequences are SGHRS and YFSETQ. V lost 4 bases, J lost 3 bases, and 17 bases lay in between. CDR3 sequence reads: CASSHNRDTSYEQYF. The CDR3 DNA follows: TGCGCCAGCAGCCATAACCGGGACACCAGCTACGAGCAGTACTTC.

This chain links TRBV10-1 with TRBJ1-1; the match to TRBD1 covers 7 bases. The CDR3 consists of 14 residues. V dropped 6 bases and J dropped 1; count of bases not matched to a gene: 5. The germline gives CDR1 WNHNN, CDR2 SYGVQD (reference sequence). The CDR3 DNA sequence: TGCGCCAGCAGCCGGGACAGTTCGAACACTGAAGCTTTCTTT. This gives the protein CASSRDSSNTEAFF.

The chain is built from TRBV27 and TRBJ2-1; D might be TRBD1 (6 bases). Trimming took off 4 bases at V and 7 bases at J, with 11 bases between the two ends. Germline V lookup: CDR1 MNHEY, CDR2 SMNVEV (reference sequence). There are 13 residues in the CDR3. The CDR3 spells CASSWGPNNEQFF. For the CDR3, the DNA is TGTGCCAGCAGTTGGGGGCCAAATAATGAGCAGTTCTTC.

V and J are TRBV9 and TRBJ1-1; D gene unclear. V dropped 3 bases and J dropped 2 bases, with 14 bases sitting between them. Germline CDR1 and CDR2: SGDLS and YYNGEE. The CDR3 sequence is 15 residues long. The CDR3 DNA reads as TGTGCCAGCAGCGCCATTCCAAGCGTTAACACTGAAGCTTTCTTT. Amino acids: CASSAIPSVNTEAFF.

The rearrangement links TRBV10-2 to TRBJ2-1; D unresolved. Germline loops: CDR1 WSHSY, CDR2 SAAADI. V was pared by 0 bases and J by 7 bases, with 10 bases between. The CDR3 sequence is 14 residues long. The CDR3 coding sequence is TGCGCCAGCAGTGAGTCCAGGCGCACAAATGAGCAGTTCTTC. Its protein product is CASSESRRTNEQFF.

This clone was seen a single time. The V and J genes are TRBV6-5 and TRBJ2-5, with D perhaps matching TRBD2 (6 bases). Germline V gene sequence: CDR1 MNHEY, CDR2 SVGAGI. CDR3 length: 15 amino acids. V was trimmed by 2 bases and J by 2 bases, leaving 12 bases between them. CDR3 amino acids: CASSYGDLLQETQYF. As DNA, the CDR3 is TGTGCCAGCAGTTACGGGGACTTACTGCAAGAGACCCAGTACTTC.

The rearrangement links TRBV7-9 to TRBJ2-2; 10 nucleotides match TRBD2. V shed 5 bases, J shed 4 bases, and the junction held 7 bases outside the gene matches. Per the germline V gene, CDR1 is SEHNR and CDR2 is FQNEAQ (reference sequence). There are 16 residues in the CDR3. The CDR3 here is CASSPTSGTPTGELFF. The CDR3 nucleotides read TGTGCCAGCAGCCCCACTAGCGGGACCCCCACCGGGGAGCTGTTTTTT. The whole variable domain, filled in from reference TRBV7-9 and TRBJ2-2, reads DTGVSQNPRHKITKRGQNVTFRCDPISEHNRLYWYRQTLGQGPEFLTYFQNEAQLEKSRLLSDRFSAERPKGSFSTLEIQRTEQGDSAMYLCASSPTSGTPTGELFFGEGSRLTVL.

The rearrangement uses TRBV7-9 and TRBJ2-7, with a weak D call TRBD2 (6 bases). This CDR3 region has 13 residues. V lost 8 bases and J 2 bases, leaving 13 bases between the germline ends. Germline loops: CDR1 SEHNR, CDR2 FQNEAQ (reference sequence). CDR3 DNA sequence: TGTGCCAGCTCCGGGGAGGTAACCTACGAGCAGTACTTC. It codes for CASSGEVTYEQYF.